This T cell receptor (beta chain) is from a study of neurological immune-mediated disorders. Indicated time point: longitudinal time-point 3. Preparation of the unsorted libraries drew on 2 million PBMCs stored at -80 C. CDR1 SQVTM and CDR2 ANQGSEA come from the germline V gene. With V trimmed by 6 bases and J by 4 bases, 7 bases remained unmatched. There are 15 residues in the CDR3. TCRdb ran MiXCR on the 5' RACE reads and lists one entry per CDR3 protein. The sample shows roughly 45,000 distinct CDR3 sequences, about 14% of them seen only once. This clonotype has at least ten counts. The sequence was obtained from a man between 25 and 39 years old in good health. The V and J genes are TRBV29-1 and TRBJ2-2; 11 bases are a match to TRBD2. Sequencing was carried out using PBMCs. This CDR3 is CSVGPGTSGTGELFF. In DNA form, the CDR3 reads TGCAGCGTCGGACCCGGGACTAGCGGCACCGGGGAGCTGTTTTTT.